The rows below give T cell receptor beta chains drawn from one sample of a study of early T cells in non-severe SARS-CoV-2 infection. Via MiXCR, TCRdb re-called the 5' RACE reads, giving one row per CDR3 protein. The sample has about 79,000 distinct CDR3 sequences, less than 15% seen once. The sequencing input was whole blood. The receptors were sampled from an adult who was a healthcare worker with PCR-confirmed SARS-CoV-2 infection or an uninfected control (not recorded which). Each CDR3 is given with its conserved first and last residue. Each record gives: clone size, D gene, J gene, V gene, CDR3 protein, CDR3 DNA. D genes are given only for firm matches. Clone size is given for some rows only: seen once, a few or many times, or a class if the clone is expanded.

many,TRBD1,TRBJ1-3,TRBV12-3/TRBV12-4,CASSPPPGGNTIYF,TGTGCCAGCAGTCCCCCACCAGGGGGTAACACCATATATTTT
few,TRBD2,TRBJ2-5,TRBV29-1,CSVGLAADTQYF,TGCAGCGTTGGGCTAGCGGCGGACACCCAGTACTTC
NA,NA,TRBJ2-7,TRBV7-2,CASSLWGGQNEQYF,TGTGCCAGCAGCTTATGGGGCGGACAAAACGAGCAGTACTTC
many,NA,TRBJ2-3,TRBV7-3,CASSFLPADTQYF,TGTGCCAGCAGCTTCCTTCCAGCGGATACGCAGTATTTT
few,NA,TRBJ1-2,TRBV7-9,CASSIGPGYGYTF,TGTGCCAGCAGCATCGGCCCTGGCTATGGCTACACCTTC
NA,NA,TRBJ2-2,TRBV6-6,CASSETARNTGELFF,TGTGCCAGCAGTGAGACGGCCCGAAACACCGGGGAGCTGTTTTTT
NA,NA,TRBJ1-3,TRBV9,CASSVAGVRTGNTIYF,TGTGCCAGCAGCGTAGCAGGGGTTAGGACCGGAAACACCATATATTTT
many,TRBD2,TRBJ2-3,TRBV6-5,CATTGGTSGDLTDTQYF,TGTGCCACTACGGGGGGGACTAGCGGGGACCTCACAGATACGCAGTATTTT
NA,NA,TRBJ2-3,TRBV29-1,CTSNRGTDTQYF,TGCACCAGCAATAGAGGCACAGATACGCAGTATTTT
many,TRBD1,TRBJ1-4,TRBV6-5,CASSYTGANEKLFF,TGTGCCAGCAGTTATACAGGGGCTAATGAAAAACTGTTTTTT
NA,NA,TRBJ2-3,TRBV10-3,CAIGDAGGRTDTQYF,TGTGCCATCGGGGACGCAGGGGGGCGGACAGATACGCAGTATTTT
few,NA,TRBJ2-7,TRBV3-1,CASSQVQGRFGEYF,TGTGCCAGCAGCCAAGTCCAGGGTAGGTTCGGGGAGTACTTC
few,NA,TRBJ1-5,TRBV18,CASSPAAGNQPQHF,TGTGCCAGCTCACCAGCGGCAGGCAATCAGCCCCAGCATTTT
NA,NA,TRBJ1-1,TRBV2,CASSERSNGGTEAFF,TGTGCCAGCAGTGAACGTAGCAACGGGGGAACTGAAGCTTTCTTT
NA,NA,TRBJ2-7,TRBV2,CAVTGSGYEQYF,TGTGCCGTCACGGGGTCGGGCTACGAGCAGTACTTC
NA,NA,TRBJ2-2,TRBV19,CATRNPNTGELFF,TGTGCCACCAGGAACCCGAACACCGGGGAGCTGTTTTTT
many,NA,TRBJ1-2,TRBV2,CASSSLGGGGYTF,TGTGCCAGCAGCTCCCTCGGGGGAGGTGGCTACACCTTC
few,TRBD1,TRBJ1-1,TRBV19,CASSTYRGGTEAFF,TGTGCCAGTAGTACTTACAGGGGCGGCACTGAAGCTTTCTTT
many,TRBD1,TRBJ1-1,TRBV18,CASSTGGTEAFF,TGTGCCAGCTCAACAGGGGGGACTGAAGCTTTCTTT
NA,TRBD1,TRBJ2-7,TRBV28,CASRTTGGTYEQYF,TGTGCCAGCAGGACGACAGGGGGGACCTACGAGCAGTACTTC
NA,NA,TRBJ2-7,TRBV29-1,CSGGTFYEQYF,TGCAGCGGGGGGACTTTTTACGAGCAGTACTTC
NA,TRBD1,TRBJ1-2,TRBV6-5,CASRHRGHGYTF,TGTGCCAGCAGACACAGGGGTCATGGCTACACCTTC
NA,NA,TRBJ2-7,TRBV18,CASARDSNYEQYF,TGTGCCAGCGCCCGGGACTCTAACTACGAGCAGTACTTC
NA,NA,TRBJ1-1,TRBV12-3/TRBV12-4,CASSWSPGYTEAFF,TGTGCCAGCAGTTGGTCCCCGGGCTACACTGAAGCTTTCTTT
few,NA,TRBJ2-3,TRBV28,CASSLRQGGTDTQYF,TGTGCCAGCAGTTTACGACAGGGAGGTACAGATACGCAGTATTTT
many,NA,TRBJ2-7,TRBV29-1,CSVEEGGRNEQYF,TGCAGCGTTGAAGAGGGGGGCCGTAACGAGCAGTACTTC
NA,TRBD1,TRBJ1-6,TRBV4-1,CASSPQGQYRSPLHF,TGCGCCAGCAGCCCTCAGGGACAGTATAGGTCACCCCTCCACTTT
few,NA,TRBJ2-3,TRBV5-1,CASSLEAETSTDTQYF,TGCGCCAGCAGCTTGGAAGCGGAAACTAGCACAGATACGCAGTATTTT
many,NA,TRBJ2-6,TRBV5-5,CASSPTGSGANVLTF,TGTGCCAGCAGCCCAACAGGGAGTGGGGCCAACGTCCTGACTTTC
few,NA,TRBJ1-5,TRBV12-3/TRBV12-4,CASSWGRAETQPQHF,TGTGCCAGCAGTTGGGGACGAGCTGAAACCCAGCCCCAGCATTTT
many,TRBD2,TRBJ2-3,TRBV6-4,CASSEAGVTDTQYF,TGTGCCAGCAGTGAGGCGGGGGTAACAGATACGCAGTATTTT
many,NA,TRBJ1-6,TRBV7-9,CATPTDTVAGINSPLHF,TGTGCCACCCCGACGGATACGGTGGCAGGCATTAATTCACCCCTCCACTTT
many,NA,TRBJ2-7,TRBV5-1,CASSLQGGIYEQYF,TGCGCCAGCAGCTTGCAGGGGGGGATCTACGAGCAGTACTTC
few,NA,TRBJ2-7,TRBV19,CTSKGTGTYEQYF,TGTACCAGTAAGGGGACTGGAACCTACGAGCAGTACTTC
NA,NA,TRBJ1-1,TRBV30,CAWNPVNTEAFF,TGTGCCTGGAACCCTGTTAACACTGAAGCTTTCTTT
few,NA,TRBJ2-2,TRBV28,CAHNRGGNTGELFF,TGTGCCCACAACAGGGGAGGGAACACCGGGGAGCTGTTTTTT
many,TRBD1,TRBJ1-1,TRBV29-1,CSVAAGKGRGLNTEAFF,TGCAGCGTTGCGGCGGGGAAAGGCAGGGGGCTGAACACTGAAGCTTTCTTT
NA,NA,TRBJ2-2,TRBV20-1,CSARLRGPNTGELFF,TGCAGTGCTAGATTGAGGGGACCAAACACCGGGGAGCTGTTTTTT
NA,NA,TRBJ2-2,TRBV5-1,CASTLWGTGELFF,TGCGCCAGTACTTTGTGGGGGACCGGGGAGCTGTTTTTT
many,NA,TRBJ1-4,TRBV29-1,CSVGEGGRTNEKLFF,TGCAGCGTTGGGGAGGGCGGCAGAACTAATGAAAAACTGTTTTTT
few,NA,TRBJ2-1,TRBV4-1,CASSYGLPSYNEQFF,TGCGCCAGCTCCTACGGACTACCCTCCTACAATGAGCAGTTCTTC
many,NA,TRBJ1-1,TRBV12-3/TRBV12-4,CASTWTVNTEAFF,TGTGCCAGCACGTGGACGGTGAACACTGAAGCTTTCTTT
few,TRBD2,TRBJ2-7,TRBV6-2/TRBV6-3,CASSTTSGSYEQYF,TGTGCCAGCAGTACAACTAGCGGGAGCTACGAGCAGTACTTC
NA,NA,TRBJ2-7,TRBV7-9,CASSLGQVYEQYF,TGTGCCAGCAGCTTAGGACAGGTCTACGAGCAGTACTTC
few,NA,TRBJ2-5,TRBV9,CASSVGLGAKQETQYF,TGTGCCAGCAGCGTAGGCTTGGGGGCGAAACAAGAGACCCAGTACTTC
NA,TRBD1,TRBJ1-5,TRBV30,CAWSVGGTDSNQPQHF,TGTGCCTGGAGTGTAGGCGGGACAGATAGCAATCAGCCCCAGCATTTT
many,NA,TRBJ2-4,TRBV18,CASSPNRPARGENIQYF,TGTGCCAGCTCTCCTAACCGCCCAGCCCGAGGGGAAAACATTCAGTACTTC
NA,NA,TRBJ1-4,TRBV2,CASTERTTREKLFF,TGTGCCAGCACCGAGAGGACAACCCGGGAAAAACTGTTTTTT
NA,NA,TRBJ1-2,TRBV18,CASSPETGYGYTF,TGTGCCAGCTCACCAGAGACAGGCTATGGCTACACCTTC
NA,TRBD1,TRBJ2-1,TRBV13,CASSGWTGELYNEQFF,TGTGCCAGCAGCGGATGGACAGGGGAACTCTACAATGAGCAGTTCTTC
many,NA,TRBJ2-3,TRBV3-1,CASSQVGEASTDTQYF,TGTGCCAGCAGCCAAGTCGGTGAAGCTAGCACAGATACGCAGTATTTT
NA,NA,TRBJ2-3,TRBV5-1,CASSVGGTDTQYF,TGCGCCAGCAGCGTCGGAGGCACAGATACGCAGTATTTT
few,NA,TRBJ2-1,TRBV14,CASSQVLQSPPDEQFF,TGTGCCAGCAGCCAAGTTCTGCAGTCACCACCGGATGAGCAGTTCTTC
NA,NA,TRBJ1-1,TRBV29-1,CSVVTVRAFF,TGCAGCGTTGTCACCGTGCGAGCTTTCTTT